These 10 T cell receptor beta chains came from one sample sequenced in a study of tumour-infiltrating T cells in Burkitt lymphoma. Method: immunoSEQ multiplex PCR; TCRdb's copy keeps in-frame clones and lacks some. The sample holds 15,000 to 20,000 clones, about 80% seen once. The sequencing sample was made of tumor tissue. The origin of the receptors is a human donor with diffuse large B-cell lymphoma.

The rearrangement links TRBV9 to TRBJ2-1; 9 bases are shared with TRBD1. CDR3 length: 16 residues. V lost 4 bases to trimming and J lost 3 bases; unmatched junction nucleotides: 8. Germline-derived CDR1 and CDR2 are SGDLS and YYNGEE. CDR3 nucleotides: TGTGCCAGCAGCCCCGGGACAGGGAGCGACTACAATGAGCAGTTCTTC. Translated, it gives CASSPGTGSDYNEQFF.

V gene TRBV10-3 combines with J gene TRBJ1-2; 10 positions match TRBD1. The CDR3 has 15 residues. From germline, CDR1 is ENHRY and CDR2 SYGVKD. The trim removed 4 bases at V and 5 bases at J, leaving 7 bases unmatched. DNA for the CDR3: TGTGCCATCAGTGCGCCTAGGGACAGGGGATATGGCTACACCTTC. Amino acid sequence: CAISAPRDRGYGYTF.

The chain joins TRBV4-1 to TRBJ1-4, with 7 positions matching TRBD1. Germline-derived CDR1 and CDR2 are MGHRA and YSYEKL. The CDR3 has 14 amino acids. V shed 6 bases, J shed 7 bases, and the junction held 8 bases outside the gene matches. DNA of the CDR3: TGCGCCAGCAGAACCGACAGGGCGGGTGAAAAACTGTTTTTT. This codes for CASRTDRAGEKLFF.

A few counts support this clone. The gene calls are TRBV29-1 and TRBJ2-3; 12 nucleotides line up with TRBD2. CDR1 is SQVTM, CDR2 ANQGSEA, per germline. CDR3 length: 13 amino acids. V lost 3 bases and J lost 11; bases outside the gene matches: 6. The CDR3, as DNA: TGCAGCGTTGATGCCGGGACTAGCGGGCAGCAGTATTTT. It encodes CSVDAGTSGQQYF.

This clone was counted a few times. The V and J genes are TRBV5-4 and TRBJ2-3; 13 positions match TRBD2. The CDR3 runs 15 residues. Germline V gene sequence: CDR1 SGHNT, CDR2 YYREEE (reference sequence). V was pared by 4 bases and J by 6 bases, with 5 bases of the junction left unmatched. The CDR3, as DNA: TGTGCCAGCAGCCCGGGACTAGCGGGGAAGGATACGCAGTATTTT. Its translation: CASSPGLAGKDTQYF.

The count of this clone is one. The rearrangement uses TRBV18 and TRBJ1-5, with TRBD1 matching over 9 bases. J was trimmed by 6 bases and V by 4 bases; bases with no gene match: 13. CDR3 length: 17 residues. Looked up from germline, CDR1 is KGHSH and CDR2 is LQKENI. The CDR3 region has the DNA TGTGCCAGCTCACTTACCGGGACAGGGTTCAGTAGTCAGCCCCAGCATTTT. This codes for CASSLTGTGFSSQPQHF.

This clone occurred once. The chain uses TRBV4-3 and TRBJ2-1; 11 bases map to TRBD2. Trimming took 1 base from V and 6 from J; bases not matched to a gene: 11. CDR1 is LGHNA, CDR2 YSLEER, per germline. This CDR3 is built from 18 residues. The CDR3 coding sequence is TGCGCCAGCAGCCAAGGTCGGATACTAGCGGGAGAATTCAATGAGCAGTTCTTC. Encoded protein: CASSQGRILAGEFNEQFF.

Only one count was recorded for this clone. The genes are TRBV29-1 and TRBJ2-1, with TRBD2 matching 8 bases. V trimming: 4 bases; J trimming: 6 bases; junction bases outside the gene matches: 5. The CDR3 loop spans 13 amino acids. The germline CDR1 and CDR2 sequences are SQVTM and ANQGSEA. The CDR3 region has the DNA TGCAGCGTTGGGAGCGGGAGAGGCAATGAGCAGTTCTTC. Translating it yields CSVGSGRGNEQFF.

The gene calls are TRBV19 and TRBJ1-2; D perhaps matches TRBD1 (6 bases). CDR1 and CDR2 (germline): LNHDA, SQIVND (reference sequence). The CDR3 has 13 amino acids. The ends were cut back, 3 bases at V and 5 bases at J, with 10 bases in the middle. The CDR3 here is CASSMGAGYGYTF. The CDR3 DNA reads TGTGCCAGTAGTATGGGGGCCGGGTATGGCTACACCTTC.

This chain links TRBV10-3 with TRBJ2-1; D is possibly TRBD2 (6 bases). V was cut by 10 bases and J by 5 bases, with 15 bases left in between. Germline V gene lookup returns CDR1 ENHRY and CDR2 SYGVKD. The CDR3 runs 13 residues. CDR3 in amino acids: CATGGGGHNEQFF. CDR3 DNA: TGTGCCACCGGGGGTGGGGGACACAATGAGCAGTTCTTC.